This entry lists 14 T cell receptor beta chains sequenced from one sample in a study of T cells in Graves' hyperthyroidism and ophthalmopathy. Regions amplified from RNA transcripts were the TCR beta CDR3 regions. RT-PCR in the first round (using the HTBI primer set) targeted the TCR CDR3. TCRdb reprocessed the multiplex PCR reads with MiXCR, giving one entry per CDR3 protein. Of some 760,000 distinct CDR3 sequences in the sample, about 14% were seen once. Input material: blood. These receptor sequences come from a woman in her late teens or twenties with Graves' hyperthyroidism.

This clonotype was picked up a small number of times. The rearrangement links TRBV5-6 to TRBJ2-7; 8 positions match TRBD2. The CDR3 covers 15 residues. Trimming at V came to 3 bases and at J to 4 bases, leaving 9 bases not matched to a gene. The germline CDR1 and CDR2 sequences are SGHDT and YYEEEE. CDR3: CASSYNRLATYEQYF. DNA for the CDR3: TGTGCCAGCAGCTACAACAGACTAGCGACTTACGAGCAGTACTTC.

The sample holds a few counts of this clonotype. The CDR3 nucleotides are TGTGCCTGGAGGTCCGTTCGGTGGACTAGCGGAGGCTACGAGCAGTACTTC. Residues: CAWRSVRWTSGGYEQYF. This chain connects TRBV30 to TRBJ2-7; 10 bases line up with TRBD2. Losses at the gene ends were 3 bases for V and 3 bases for J; bases not matched to a gene: 14. CDR1 is GTSNPN, CDR2 SVGIG, per germline (reference sequence). This CDR3 contains 17 residues.

The chain is built from TRBV6-1 and TRBJ2-5; 11 positions agree with TRBD1. J lost 0 bases, V lost 6 bases, and 6 bases had no gene match. Germline V gene sequence: CDR1 MNHNS, CDR2 SASEGT. The CDR3 has 16 residues. CDR3 loop: CASRPWDRGYQETQYF. The CDR3 region has the DNA TGTGCCAGCAGACCTTGGGACAGGGGGTACCAAGAGACCCAGTACTTC.

The V and J genes are TRBV4-3 and TRBJ2-3; 7 bases align to TRBD2. The junction had 5 bases not matched to a gene; V was cut back by 3 bases and J by 2 bases. The CDR3 totals 15 residues. Germline V gives CDR1 LGHNA, CDR2 YSLEER. CDR3 sequence: CASSHRAGFTDTQYF. The CDR3 region has the DNA TGCGCCAGCAGCCACCGAGCGGGATTCACAGATACGCAGTATTTT.

At least ten counts were recorded for this clonotype. V gene TRBV12-3 or TRBV12-4 combines with J gene TRBJ1-1, with D uncertain. With 3 bases removed from V and 2 bases from J, the gap between germline ends came to 7 bases. The CDR3 runs to 13 residues. The chain's CDR3 is CASSFEVNTEAFF. Written as DNA, the CDR3 is TGTGCCAGCAGTTTTGAGGTAAACACTGAAGCTTTCTTT.

This clonotype was detected many times. The chain couples TRBV3-1 to TRBJ2-3; 7 nucleotides align to TRBD2. The V gene end was trimmed by 0 bases and the J gene end by 4 bases; junction bases not matched to a gene: 10. The CDR3 spans 17 residues. Germline lookup yields CDR1 LGHDT and CDR2 YNNKEL (reference sequence). For the CDR3, the DNA is TGTGCCAGCAGCCAAGAGATGAGCGGGAATGTCGCAGATACGCAGTATTTT. This sequence encodes CASSQEMSGNVADTQYF.

This clonotype was found many times. The gene calls are TRBV20-1 and TRBJ2-2; D is perhaps TRBD2 (6 bases). The V and J ends lost 4 bases and 6 bases respectively, with 15 bases between them. CDR1 is DFQATT and CDR2 is SNEGSKA in the germline V gene (reference sequence). The CDR3 has 14 residues. CDR3 amino acids: CSAIGTARPGELFF. The DNA for the CDR3 is TGCAGTGCTATCGGGACTGCCCGTCCCGGGGAGCTGTTTTTT.

V and J are TRBV11-1 and TRBJ2-5; 12 bases fit TRBD2. The CDR3 loop spans 15 amino acids. Germline CDR1 is SGHAT and CDR2 is FQDESV (reference sequence). V was pared by 4 bases and J by 8 bases, with 8 bases of the junction left unmatched. Here the CDR3 DNA reads TGTGCCAGCAGCTGGACTAGCGGGATACTAGAAACCCAGTACTTC. Its translation: CASSWTSGILETQYF. The full variable domain, rest sourced from reference TRBV11-1 and TRBJ2-5, is EAEVAQSPRYKITEKSQAVAFWCDPISGHATLYWYRQILGQGPELLVQFQDESVVDDSQLPKDRFSAERLKGVDSTLKIQPAELGDSAMYLCASSWTSGILETQYFGPGTRLLVL.

The J gene is TRBJ1-5, the V gene TRBV15; no definite D call. The CDR3 is 13 residues long. The germline V gene encodes CDR1 LNHNV and CDR2 YYDKDF (reference sequence). V shed 7 bases and J shed 3 bases, with 10 bases lying between them. The CDR3 DNA reads as TGTGCCACCAACCCCACTCCCAATCAGCCCCAGCATTTT. Translating gives CATNPTPNQPQHF.

This clonotype was picked up many times. The V and J genes are TRBV12-3 or TRBV12-4 and TRBJ1-5; possible D gene TRBD1, 5 bases. CDR3 length equals 17 residues. Trimming removed 3 bases from V and 0 bases from J, with 15 bases in between. In DNA, the CDR3 is TGTGCCAGCAGTTTGGCTAGACAGACGTATAGCAATCAGCCCCAGCATTTT. Its protein is CASSLARQTYSNQPQHF.

This clonotype occurred many times. The V and J genes are TRBV6-2 or TRBV6-3 and TRBJ2-1, with 9 bases lining up with TRBD2. This CDR3 comprises 19 residues. V trimming: 2 bases; J trimming: 8 bases; junction bases outside the gene matches: 19. Germline assignment: CDR1 MNHEY and CDR2 SVGEGT. In nucleotides, the CDR3 is TGTGCCAGCAGTTACCCCGAACTACTGAATAGCGGGAGTATCGATGAGCAGTTCTTC. Translation gives CASSYPELLNSGSIDEQFF.

At least ten counts were recorded for this clonotype. The chain employs TRBV24-1 and TRBJ2-7; a weak D match, TRBD1 (5 bases). The CDR3 sequence is 12 residues long. Between the trimmed V and J ends, which lost 4 bases and 4 bases, there was a span of 7 bases. Looked up from germline, CDR1 is KGHDR and CDR2 is SFDVKD. CDR3 sequence (DNA): TGTGCCACCAGTGACGACAGTTACGAGCAGTACTTC. Encoded protein: CATSDDSYEQYF.

This chain links TRBV4-3 with TRBJ2-7; 11 bases match TRBD1. CDR3 length equals 16 residues. Germline CDR1 and CDR2: LGHNA and YSLEER. Trimming took 4 bases from V and 6 from J; bases not matched to a gene: 11. The CDR3 protein is CASSPTGTGGFVEQYF. In DNA, the CDR3 is TGCGCCAGCAGCCCCACAGGGACAGGGGGTTTCGTCGAGCAGTACTTC.

This clonotype was counted ten times or more. The chain joins TRBV13 to TRBJ2-1, with 9 bases aligning to TRBD2. This CDR3 is built from 16 residues. Germline-derived CDR1 and CDR2 are PRHDT and FYEKMQ (reference sequence). After removal of 6 bases from V and 7 bases from J, the junction contained 13 bases not matched to a gene. This CDR3 reads CASSSLQLAGLNEQFF. The CDR3 coding sequence is TGTGCCAGCAGTTCCTTGCAACTAGCGGGTTTGAATGAGCAGTTCTTC.